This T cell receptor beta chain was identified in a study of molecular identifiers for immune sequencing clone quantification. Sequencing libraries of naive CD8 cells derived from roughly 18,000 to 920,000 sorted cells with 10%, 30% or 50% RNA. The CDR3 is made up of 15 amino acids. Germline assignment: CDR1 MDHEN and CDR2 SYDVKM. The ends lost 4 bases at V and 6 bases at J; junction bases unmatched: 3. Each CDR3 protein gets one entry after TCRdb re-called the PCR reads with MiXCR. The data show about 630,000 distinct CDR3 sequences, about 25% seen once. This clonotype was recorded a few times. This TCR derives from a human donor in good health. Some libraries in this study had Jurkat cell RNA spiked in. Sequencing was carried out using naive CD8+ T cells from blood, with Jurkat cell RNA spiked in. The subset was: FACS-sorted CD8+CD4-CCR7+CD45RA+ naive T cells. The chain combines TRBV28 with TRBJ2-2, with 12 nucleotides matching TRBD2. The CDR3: CASSWTSGIAGELFF. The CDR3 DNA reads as TGTGCCAGCAGTTGGACTAGCGGGATCGCCGGGGAGCTGTTTTTT.